The present T cell receptor beta chain was sequenced within a study of synovial regulatory T cells in juvenile arthritis. By frequency, this clone is medium-sized. Its specificity is unknown. The roughly 11 donors had active juvenile idiopathic arthritis, with 3 polyarticular and 8 oligoarticular cases. CDR1 is MDHEN and CDR2 is SYDVKM in the germline V gene. CDR3 length: 15 amino acids. The DNA is unrecorded. Study-wide findings and caveats: Inflammation-associated Treg cells in blood had less TCR diversity than the remaining blood Treg cells.

Data came from immunoSEQ multiplex PCR; TCRdb stores just in-frame clones and leaves some out. This listing includes 7,500 to 10,000 clones. The V and J genes are TRBV28 and TRBJ2-7; TCRdb's D gene call, TRBD1, goes unchecked for lack of DNA. The receptor comes from a donor aged 2-29 years with juvenile idiopathic arthritis. The material sequenced was Treg cells from blood. Described subset: remaining (HLA-DR-negative) circulating blood Treg cells. The CDR3 is CASTNGQGHFYEQYF.